This T cell receptor (beta chain) appears in the sequencing data of a study of T cells in Graves' hyperthyroidism and ophthalmopathy. There were TCR beta CDR3 regions amplified from RNA transcripts. A first-round RT-PCR of the TCR CDR3 used the HTBI primer set. TCRdb re-called the multiplex PCR reads with MiXCR, one entry per CDR3 protein. In the table there are over 550,000 distinct CDR3 sequences, 16% of which are singletons. The germline CDR1 and CDR2 sequences are SGHRS and YFSETQ. V was trimmed by 0 bases and J by 4 bases, leaving 14 bases between them. The CDR3 loop spans 15 amino acids. Clinical symptoms, serum thyroxine and TRAb, thyroid ultrasound and orbital computed tomography were used for the diagnoses.

Sequencing used blood. The chain combines TRBV5-1 with TRBJ2-7; weak D call: TRBD2 (6 bases). This TCR was sampled from a woman younger than 35 with Graves' hyperthyroidism. This CDR3 is CASSLAGGFTYEQYF. The CDR3 DNA follows: TGCGCCAGCAGCTTGGCCGGGGGATTCACGTACGAGCAGTACTTC.